The entry that follows covers one T cell receptor (beta chain) sequence. Its antigen is currently unknown. The sample belongs to a study of cytotoxic CD8 clonotypes in ibrutinib-treated CLL. Study-wide context: An average of around 250,000 productive templates and roughly 94,000 productive rearrangements was obtained per sample.

Researchers set a sequencing depth target of 1 in 200,000 to 1 in 1 million T cells. The protocol was immunoSEQ multiplex PCR, while the TCRdb copy is restricted to in-frame clones and leaves out a portion. The sample has roughly 130,000 clones; 70% to 80% are singletons. The germline CDR1 and CDR2 sequences are MNHEY and SVGAGI. CDR3 length: 16 amino acids. The V end was cut by 2 bases, the J end by 4 bases, with 14 bases between. Study-level results: Public clonotypes, rarely seen, contracted or held steady on treatment. The study found clonality rose at ibrutinib response, then fell toward baseline at progression.

This clonotype was sampled from a human donor with chronic lymphocytic leukemia. This material consisted of PBMCs, taken after 12 months of ibrutinib treatment. The chain links TRBV6-5 to TRBJ1-4, with D possibly matching TRBD1 (6 bases). The CDR3 DNA reads TGTGCCAGCAGTTACACATACAGGGCGGATAATGAAAAACTGTTTTTT. Its translation is CASSYTYRADNEKLFF.